Listed below are T cell receptor beta chains from one sample, sequenced in a study of shared clonotypes between healthy human individuals. Method: immunoSEQ multiplex PCR; TCRdb's copy keeps in-frame clones and lacks some. The repertoire holds about 360,000 clones, with around 79% as singletons. What was sequenced was memory CD4+ T cells sorted from blood. The origin of the receptors is a man aged 25-45 years in good health. The CDR3 runs from the conserved cysteine through the conserved F or W. D genes are given only for firm matches. Clone size is given for some rows only: seen once, a few or many times, or a class if the clone is expanded.

v_call	j_call	clone_size	d_call	cdr3_length	cdr3_nt	cdr3_aa
TRBV18	TRBJ2-3	NA	TRBD2	15	TGTGCCAGCTCACCATGGACTAGCGGGAGTGATACGCAGTATTTT	CASSPWTSGSDTQYF
TRBV18	TRBJ2-1	many	NA	15	TGTGCCAGCTCACCCGGCGGGATCTATAACAATGAGCAGTTCTTC	CASSPGGIYNNEQFF
TRBV7-2	TRBJ1-1	few	NA	12	TGTGCCAGCAGACCAGGGTCTACTGAAGCTTTCTTT	CASRPGSTEAFF
TRBV5-6	TRBJ2-5	NA	TRBD1	16	TGTGCCAGCCAACTCGAAGGACAGGGCTTATGGGAGACCCAGTACTTC	CASQLEGQGLWETQYF
TRBV7-2	TRBJ2-4	NA	NA	18	TGTGCCAGCAGCTTAAAGGTTACCGCGCCCTTAGCCAAAAACATTCAGTACTTC	CASSLKVTAPLAKNIQYF
TRBV7-2	TRBJ2-5	many	NA	12	TGTGCCAGCAGCCGGTACCAAGAGACCCAGTACTTC	CASSRYQETQYF
TRBV19	TRBJ1-1	few	TRBD1	18	TGTGCCAGTAGTATAGGCCGAGCTCAGACAGGGATGAACACTGAAGCTTTCTTT	CASSIGRAQTGMNTEAFF
TRBV4-2	TRBJ2-5	NA	TRBD2	17	TGTGCCAGCAGCCGGGGACTAGCGGGAGGGCCAGGGGAGACCCAGTACTTC	CASSRGLAGGPGETQYF
TRBV10-3	TRBJ1-1	NA	TRBD1	14	TGTGCCATCAGTGAGGGACAGGGAAACACTGAAGCTTTCTTT	CAISEGQGNTEAFF
TRBV5-5	TRBJ2-5	few	NA	16	TGTGCCAGCAGTCCCCAGGGTACGGTCCTCACCGGGGCCCAGTACTTC	CASSPQGTVLTGAQYF
TRBV5-5	TRBJ1-6	NA	TRBD1	16	TGTGCCAGCAGCTTTTCCGGGACAGCGGCCCTTTCACCCCTCCACTTT	CASSFSGTAALSPLHF
TRBV6-6	TRBJ2-5	NA	TRBD1	13	TGTGCCAGCAGGCGACAGGGCCAAGAGACCCAGTACTTC	CASRRQGQETQYF
TRBV29-1	TRBJ2-1	NA	TRBD2	14	TGCAGCGTTGGAGGCCGGGGAGGGCCGTATGAGCAGTTCTTC	CSVGGRGGPYEQFF
TRBV18	TRBJ2-5	few	NA	13	TGTGCCAGCTCACCGACTAGCCAAGAGACCCAGTACTTC	CASSPTSQETQYF
TRBV14	TRBJ2-1	many	NA	12	TGTGCCAGCAGCCAAGATGGACATGAGCAGTTCTTC	CASSQDGHEQFF
TRBV10-2	TRBJ2-7	NA	NA	12	TGCGCCAGCAGTGAGCTGAACTACGAGCAGTACTTC	CASSELNYEQYF
TRBV2	TRBJ2-5	NA	NA	13	TGTGCCAGCAGTGAGGGGAGACAAGAGACCCAGTACTTC	CASSEGRQETQYF
TRBV14	TRBJ2-1	NA	NA	17	TGTGCCAGCAGCCAAGGCCATATGGACCCGCAGTACAATGAGCAGTTCTTC	CASSQGHMDPQYNEQFF
TRBV5-4	TRBJ1-1	NA	NA	14	TGTGCCAGCAGCTTGGAACAGCGGAACACTGAAGCTTTCTTT	CASSLEQRNTEAFF
TRBV5-1	TRBJ1-5	few	TRBD1	15	TGCGCCAGCAGCACCACGACAGGGGGGAATCAGCCCCAGCATTTT	CASSTTTGGNQPQHF
TRBV7-9	TRBJ2-7	NA	TRBD1	16	TGTGCCAGCAGTCGAGGACTGGGACAGGGGACCTACGAGCAGTACTTC	CASSRGLGQGTYEQYF
TRBV18	TRBJ1-1	NA	NA	13	TGTGCCAGCTCACCACCGGAAGGCACTGAAGCTTTCTTT	CASSPPEGTEAFF
TRBV19	TRBJ2-1	NA	TRBD2	16	TGTGCCAGTAACGAAGCTAGCGGGAGGGGGTACAATGAGCAGTTCTTC	CASNEASGRGYNEQFF
TRBV14	TRBJ1-1	NA	NA	13	TGTGCCAGCAGCCAAGCGATCCACACTGAAGCTTTCTTT	CASSQAIHTEAFF
TRBV11-1	TRBJ1-1	NA	NA	13	TGTGCCAGCACCGGGAATCGGGACACTGAAGCTTTCTTT	CASTGNRDTEAFF
TRBV2	TRBJ2-5	NA	TRBD2	11	TGTGCCAGCGGACTAGGGGAGACCCAGTACTTC	CASGLGETQYF
TRBV18	TRBJ2-7	NA	NA	15	TGTGCCAGCTCACCCTCCGGGACAACAACCTACGAGCAGTACTTC	CASSPSGTTTYEQYF
TRBV27	TRBJ2-1	NA	NA	17	TGTGCCAGCAGTTTATACTGGGACGGCCGCGGCGACAATGAGCAGTTCTTC	CASSLYWDGRGDNEQFF
TRBV5-4	TRBJ2-3	NA	NA	14	TGTGCCAGCAGCTTACAATTGAGCACAGATACGCAGTATTTT	CASSLQLSTDTQYF
TRBV28	TRBJ2-7	NA	NA	15	TGTGCCAGCAGTTTCCCCCAGGGTCTGCGATACGAGCAGTACTTC	CASSFPQGLRYEQYF
TRBV5-1	TRBJ2-7	NA	TRBD2	18	TGCGCCAGCAGCTCAGGACTAGATATTAGCCTCGGTCATGGCGAGCAGTACTTC	CASSSGLDISLGHGEQYF
TRBV6-1	TRBJ1-5	NA	TRBD1	15	TGTGCCAGCAGAACAGGGGAATACGGCAATCAGCCCCAGCATTTT	CASRTGEYGNQPQHF
TRBV29-1	TRBJ2-7	NA	TRBD2	16	TGCAGCGCCAAAGGGGGGGTAGCGGGAGGGACTTACGAGCAGTACTTC	CSAKGGVAGGTYEQYF
TRBV11-3	TRBJ2-1	once	TRBD1	15	TGTGCCAGCAGCTTAGATGGGGACAGGGGTGATGAGCAGTTCTTC	CASSLDGDRGDEQFF
TRBV28	TRBJ1-2	NA	NA	12	TGTGCCTGGGGGACCCCAGACTATGGCTACACCTTC	CAWGTPDYGYTF
TRBV2	TRBJ2-5	NA	NA	12	TGTGCCAGCGATAAAAACCAAGAGACCCAGTACTTC	CASDKNQETQYF
TRBV7-9	TRBJ2-7	NA	TRBD1	18	TGTGCCAGCAGCTATACCCGACAGGGTGTCTCTGCAGTTAGCGAGCAGTACTTC	CASSYTRQGVSAVSEQYF
TRBV18	TRBJ2-5	NA	NA	13	TGTGCCAGCTCGCCGGGATACCAAGAGACCCAGTACTTC	CASSPGYQETQYF
TRBV19	TRBJ2-2	few	NA	15	TGTGCCAGTAGTCCTCGGGGCCAGAACACCGGGGAGCTGTTTTTT	CASSPRGQNTGELFF
TRBV6-1	TRBJ2-7	NA	TRBD2	14	TGTGCCAGCACGCCGACTAGCGGAGTAGGGGAGCAGTACTTC	CASTPTSGVGEQYF
TRBV5-1	TRBJ1-1	few	NA	13	TGCGCCAGCAGCTTACAGGGGAACACTGAAGCTTTCTTT	CASSLQGNTEAFF
TRBV9	TRBJ2-1	NA	NA	15	TGTGCCAGCAGCGGGGGACATACCTCCTACAATGAGCAGTTCTTC	CASSGGHTSYNEQFF
TRBV2	TRBJ2-1	NA	NA	14	TGTGCCAGCATGCTTGGACAGAGATACAATGAGCAGTTCTTC	CASMLGQRYNEQFF
TRBV20-1	TRBJ1-1	NA	NA	11	TGCAGTGCCCTCCCCCACCTAGAAGCTTTCTTT	CSALPHLEAFF
TRBV18	TRBJ2-4	few	TRBD1	15	TGTGCCAGCTCAGACACAGGGGGGATTGGAAACATTCAGTACTTC	CASSDTGGIGNIQYF
TRBV7-9	TRBJ1-3	once	NA	14	TGTGCCAGCAGCTCCGGACTTCTAGGAAACACCATATATTTT	CASSSGLLGNTIYF
TRBV5-1	TRBJ2-7	NA	TRBD2	15	TGCGCCAGCAGAAGTTTAGCGGGAGGGGGATACGAGCAGTACTTC	CASRSLAGGGYEQYF
TRBV28	TRBJ1-2	NA	NA	15	TGTGCCTCTTCCTCCTCGGTAGGGGGGAACTATGGCTACACCTTC	CASSSSVGGNYGYTF
TRBV18	TRBJ2-1	NA	NA	12	TGTGCCAGCTCACCCATGACTAATGAGCAGTTCTTC	CASSPMTNEQFF
TRBV2	TRBJ2-2	few	TRBD2	16	TGTGCCAGCAGGGAACTAGCGGGAGGAAACACCGGGGAGCTGTTTTTT	CASRELAGGNTGELFF
TRBV23-1	TRBJ2-1	NA	TRBD2	17	TGCGCCAGCAGTCAAAGGGCTAGCGGGGACCCGTACAATGAGCAGTTCTTC	CASSQRASGDPYNEQFF
TRBV30	TRBJ1-1	NA	TRBD1	13	TGTGCAGGGGGGGGACAGTTGTACACTGAAGCTTTCTTT	CAGGGQLYTEAFF
TRBV5-1	TRBJ2-2	NA	TRBD2	16	TGCGCCAGCAGCTACCTAGCGGGAGGTGGCACCGGGGAGCTGTTTTTT	CASSYLAGGGTGELFF
TRBV7-9	TRBJ2-5	NA	TRBD2	15	TGTGCCAGCAGCGCTCCGGGACTAGCAGGAGAGACCCAGTACTTC	CASSAPGLAGETQYF
TRBV7-8	TRBJ2-3	NA	NA	15	TGTGCCAGCAGCTTAGCGAACGGTGCTCTAGATACGCAGTATTTT	CASSLANGALDTQYF
TRBV27	TRBJ2-7	NA	TRBD2	15	TGTGCCAGCAGTTCGCAAGTAGCGGGAGGTTACGAGCAGTACTTC	CASSSQVAGGYEQYF
TRBV5-1	TRBJ2-3	once	NA	15	TGCGCCAGCAGCTTGCAGGTTCAGGGAACAGATACGCAGTATTTT	CASSLQVQGTDTQYF